This T cell receptor beta chain was captured by sequencing in a study of cytomegalovirus exposure and HLA in healthy donors. Germline values: CDR1 GTSNPN, CDR2 SVGIG (reference sequence). The CDR3 extends over 13 amino acids. V lost 0 bases to trimming and J lost 5 bases, with 10 bases between them. This PCR relied on a set of 60 Vbeta primers and 13 Jbeta primers. Data came from immunoSEQ multiplex PCR; TCRdb stores just in-frame clones and leaves some out. The table shows fewer than 200,000 clones, with about 72% occurring only once. Findings of the study overall: Trimming of TCR beta V- and J-genes showed a link, identified in a later analysis, to a missense DCLRE1C variant.

In regard to this clone: Its antigen is unknown.

The source of this sequence is a human donor in good health. The sample was PBMCs. This chain connects TRBV30 to TRBJ1-2; D unresolved. CDR3 DNA sequence: TGTGCCTGGAGTGTACATGCGGGGTATGGCTACACCTTC. Its translation is CAWSVHAGYGYTF.